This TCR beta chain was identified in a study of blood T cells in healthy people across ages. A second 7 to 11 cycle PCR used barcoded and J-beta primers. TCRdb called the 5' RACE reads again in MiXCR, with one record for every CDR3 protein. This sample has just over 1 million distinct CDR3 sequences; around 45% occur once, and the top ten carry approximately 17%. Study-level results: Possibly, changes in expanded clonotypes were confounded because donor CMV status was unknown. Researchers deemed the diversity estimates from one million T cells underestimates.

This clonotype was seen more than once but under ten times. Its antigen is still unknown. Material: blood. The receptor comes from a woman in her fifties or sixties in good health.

The CDR3: CASSPNSGSSYEQYF. The CDR3 region has the DNA TGTGCCAGCAGCCCCAACAGCGGATCGTCCTACGAGCAGTACTTC. V usage is TRBV9 and J usage is TRBJ2-4, with TRBD2 as a possible D gene (5 bases). Judging by the DNA end, TRBJ2-7 fits better; the J call may be wrong. Germline V CDR1 and CDR2: SGDLS, YYNGEE. The length of the CDR3 is 15 residues.